These T cell receptor beta chains were read from a single sample in a study of regulatory T cells in long-lasting Graves disease. TCRdb re-analysed the multiplex PCR reads in MiXCR, keeping a single row per CDR3 protein. The sample shows 380,000 or so distinct CDR3 sequences, about 16% of them seen only once. The same sample was also studied in work on T cells in Graves' hyperthyroidism and ophthalmopathy.

Sample: peripheral blood mononuclear cells (PBMCs), taken at new diagnosis, from a patient treated with antithyroid drugs. All receptors derive from a woman between 18 and 30 years old with Graves disease. Each CDR3 is given with its conserved first and last residue. The D gene is left open where the match is weak. Size values are once, few and many counts, or a class for expanded clones, and some rows have none.

cdr3_nt	cdr3_aa	j_call	v_call	clone_size	d_call
TGTGCCAGCAGCACGGGACTAGCGGGGGGCTACAATGAGCAGTTCTTC	CASSTGLAGGYNEQFF	TRBJ2-1	TRBV9	few	TRBD2
TGTGCCAGCAGCGCAAACGGACTAGCGGGGGGGGGGTCCCGCTACAATGAGCAGTTCTTC	CASSANGLAGGGSRYNEQFF	TRBJ2-1	TRBV11-2	few	TRBD2
TGCAGTGCTTCGCGACAGGGAATCTACGAGCAGTACTTC	CSASRQGIYEQYF	TRBJ2-7	TRBV20-1	many	TRBD1
TGTGCCAGCAGCAAATACAGGCCCGGGGAGCTGTTTTTT	CASSKYRPGELFF	TRBJ2-2	TRBV6-1	many	-
TGTGCCAGCAGTTTAAGAGCGGGATTTTTGGATACGCAGTATTTT	CASSLRAGFLDTQYF	TRBJ2-3	TRBV28	many	TRBD2
TGTGCCAGCAGCCCGGGTGGGAACAATGAGCAGTTCTTC	CASSPGGNNEQFF	TRBJ2-1	TRBV3-1	-	-
TGTGCCAGCAGACCGGGACAGTCCACAGATACGCAGTATTTT	CASRPGQSTDTQYF	TRBJ2-3	TRBV6-1	many	TRBD1
TGTGCCAGCAAGGCTAGCGGGCCCCTTACCGGGGAGCTGTTTTTT	CASKASGPLTGELFF	TRBJ2-2	TRBV6-1	-	TRBD2
TGCGCCAGCAACCCCCGGGGGGGGAACTATGGCTACACCTTC	CASNPRGGNYGYTF	TRBJ1-2	TRBV5-1	many	-
TGTGCCAGCAGTACTACAACAGCACCCGGCAATCAGCCCCAGCATTTT	CASSTTTAPGNQPQHF	TRBJ1-5	TRBV5-6	-	-
TGTGCCAGCAAACAGAGACTGGGAATGAACACTGAAGCTTTCTTT	CASKQRLGMNTEAFF	TRBJ1-1	TRBV3-1	-	-
TGTGCCAGCAGTGGACCGTCGAACACTGAAGCTTTCTTT	CASSGPSNTEAFF	TRBJ1-1	TRBV7-9	few	-